A single sample gave rise to the 32 T cell receptor beta chains below, sequenced in a study of human T cells and chemical hapten exposure. TCRdb itself ran the RACE reads through MiXCR, one entry per CDR3 protein. The repertoire holds fewer than 100,000 distinct CDR3 sequences, with 11% as singletons. The sample's time point: patch test 3, about 24 weeks after DPC sensitization. The treatment denotes: therapeutic diphenylcyclopropenone sensitization with weekly scalp DPC. Sequenced here: whole blood, sampled in connection with sensitization to the hapten diphenylcyclopropenone (DPC). These receptors were collected from a woman in her 30s with alopecia areata. Some clones in this sample may be carry-over from other donors' samples.

The sample holds many counts of this clonotype. The chain has TRBV28 and TRBJ2-7; perhaps TRBD1 as D (5 bases). Trimming pared 2 bases from V and 1 base from J, leaving 12 bases between. Germline CDR1 reads MDHEN; CDR2 reads SYDVKM. The CDR3 runs to 15 residues. DNA for the CDR3: TGTGCCAGCAGTTTAAGGCAGGGATTATCCTACGAGCAGTACGTC. The encoded protein is CASSLRQGLSYEQYV.

There are many counts of this clonotype. This chain joins TRBV4-3 and TRBJ1-1; D is unresolved. CDR3 length: 16 residues. Trimming removed 4 bases at V and 0 bases at J, with 15 bases between. In germline, CDR1 is LGHNA, CDR2 YSLEER. The CDR3 spells CASSPRAAVLNTEAFF. The CDR3 nucleotides are TGCGCCAGCAGCCCTCGTGCAGCGGTACTGAACACTGAAGCTTTCTTT.

CDR3 bases: TGTGCCAGCAGCTTAGATATGTCAGATACGCAGTATTTT. Protein product: CASSLDMSDTQYF. The rearrangement links TRBV11-3 to TRBJ2-3, with unresolved D. This CDR3 region has 13 residues. With 0 bases removed from V and 4 bases from J, the gap between germline ends came to 5 bases. Germline V CDR1 and CDR2: SGHNT, YENEEA.

This clonotype showed up many times. V gene TRBV7-9 combines with J gene TRBJ2-1; TRBD1 matches 8 bases. CDR1 is SEHNR, CDR2 FQNEAQ, per germline (reference sequence). The CDR3 loop spans 15 amino acids. With 3 bases clipped from V and 7 bases from J, the junction kept 8 bases outside the gene matches. CDR3: CASSLNRGFVNEQFF. The DNA of the CDR3 is TGTGCCAGCAGCTTGAACAGGGGGTTTGTAAATGAGCAGTTCTTC. Full variable domain (missing parts from reference TRBV7-9 and TRBJ2-1): DTGVSQNPRHKITKRGQNVTFRCDPISEHNRLYWYRQTLGQGPEFLTYFQNEAQLEKSRLLSDRFSAERPKGSFSTLEIQRTEQGDSAMYLCASSLNRGFVNEQFFGPGTRLTVL.

In its sample, this clonotype was seen many times. The chain couples TRBV20-1 to TRBJ2-1; a possible D gene is TRBD2 (6 bases). This CDR3 has 16 residues. The germline V gene has CDR1 DFQATT and CDR2 SNEGSKA (reference sequence). Deletions cut 0 bases from V and 3 bases from J, with 15 bases between. CDR3 residues: CSARDTRLALYNEQFF. The CDR3 DNA reads as TGCAGTGCTAGAGATACGCGCCTAGCGCTCTACAATGAGCAGTTCTTC.

This clonotype was counted only a few times. This chain joins TRBV11-2 and TRBJ2-5; D gene unclear. Deletions cut 4 bases from V and 2 bases from J, with 8 bases between. The CDR3 has 13 amino acids. CDR1 SGHAT and CDR2 FQNNGV come from the germline V gene. The CDR3 bases are TGTGCCAGCAGCTCGCAGATACAAGAGACCCAGTACTTC. The encoded protein is CASSSQIQETQYF.

There are a few counts of this clonotype. The J gene is TRBJ2-1, the V gene TRBV4-2; 10 nucleotides line up with TRBD1. Germline V gene lookup returns CDR1 LGHNA and CDR2 YNFKEQ. The CDR3 is 16 residues long. J was trimmed by 8 bases and V by 2 bases; bases with no gene match: 9. CDR3 DNA: TGTGCCAGCAGCCAATCGGACAGGGGGGCTTACGATGAGCAGTTCTTC. Protein product: CASSQSDRGAYDEQFF.

The CDR3 DNA reads as TGTGCCAGCAGCGTACTGGGGTCGGTCACCGGGGAGCTGTTTTTT. Translated: CASSVLGSVTGELFF. The chain uses TRBV9 and TRBJ2-2; D is unresolved. CDR1 is SGDLS, CDR2 YYNGEE, per germline. Trimming pared 1 base from V and 4 bases from J, leaving 11 bases between. This CDR3 has 15 amino acids.

This clonotype came up many times. The chain employs TRBV6-6 and TRBJ2-3; D is ambiguous. V was pared by 7 bases and J by 6 bases, with 20 bases between. CDR3 length equals 15 residues. Germline assignment: CDR1 MNHNY and CDR2 SVGAGI (reference sequence). Written as DNA, the CDR3 is TGTGCCAGCAAAGACAACCCGGGTAAAGGTGATACGCAGTATTTT. Translating it yields CASKDNPGKGDTQYF.

This clonotype was detected ten times or more. The rearrangement links TRBV6-2 or TRBV6-3 to TRBJ2-3, with no clear D. There are 13 residues in the CDR3. Germline CDR1 reads MNHEY; CDR2 reads SVGEGT. Trimming shortened V by 6 bases and J by 0 bases, and 7 bases separated the two germline ends. CDR3 residues: CASRKTSTDTQYF. The DNA of the CDR3 is TGTGCCAGCAGGAAGACTAGCACAGATACGCAGTATTTT.

This clonotype was found many times. This chain connects TRBV6-6 to TRBJ2-6; 9 nucleotides line up with TRBD1. The CDR3 loop spans 16 amino acids. Trimming removed 5 bases from V and 4 bases from J; junction bases left unmatched: 6. Per germline, CDR1 MNHNY and CDR2 SVGAGI (reference sequence). The CDR3 sequence: CASSPGQGRGANVLTF. The CDR3 DNA is TGTGCCAGCAGTCCCGGACAGGGGAGGGGGGCCAACGTCCTGACTTTC.

The chain recombines TRBV20-1 with TRBJ1-2, with D hard to call. Trimming took 5 bases from V and 4 from J, leaving 17 bases between them. The CDR3 length is 14 residues. Germline assignment: CDR1 DFQATT and CDR2 SNEGSKA (reference sequence). CDR3 residues: CSAVEGRFGYGYTF. The DNA for the CDR3 is TGCAGTGCTGTGGAGGGTCGATTTGGCTATGGCTACACCTTC.

V is TRBV7-9 and J is TRBJ1-5, with D possibly matching TRBD1 (5 bases). The CDR3 totals 14 residues. Germline values: CDR1 SEHNR, CDR2 FQNEAQ (reference sequence). Trimming shortened V by 1 base and J by 5 bases, and 9 bases separated the two germline ends. In DNA form, the CDR3 reads TGTGCCAGCAGCTTAGGAGGGGAAGATCAGCCCCAGCATTTT. Its protein is CASSLGGEDQPQHF. The entire variable domain, with the rest obtained from reference TRBV7-9 and TRBJ1-5, is as follows: DTGVSQNPRHKITKRGQNVTFRCDPISEHNRLYWYRQTLGQGPEFLTYFQNEAQLEKSRLLSDRFSAERPKGSFSTLEIQRTEQGDSAMYLCASSLGGEDQPQHFGDGTRLSIL.

The chain employs TRBV7-2 and TRBJ2-7; tentatively, D is TRBD2 (6 bases). Germline-derived CDR1 and CDR2 are SGHTA and FQGNSA. Trimming shortened V by 1 base and J by 9 bases, and 19 bases separated the two germline ends. CDR3 size: 15 residues. The CDR3, as DNA: TGTGCCAGCAGCTTAGGGTCGGGACTCCAGGTTTGGCAGTACTTC. The encoded protein is CASSLGSGLQVWQYF.

V usage is TRBV28 and J usage is TRBJ1-4; D unresolved. V was shortened by 5 bases and J by 11 bases, with 6 bases between the two germline ends. The CDR3 is made up of 10 amino acids. The germline V gene has CDR1 MDHEN and CDR2 SYDVKM. CDR3 sequence reads: CASSRLKLFF. In DNA, the CDR3 is TGTGCCAGCAGTCGTCTGAAACTGTTTTTT.

This sequence joins TRBV11-2 and TRBJ2-3, with 7 bases fitting TRBD1. CDR3 length: 14 amino acids. CDR1 SGHAT and CDR2 FQNNGV come from the germline V gene. J gave up 3 bases and V 5 bases, and 5 bases lay outside the gene matches. This chain's CDR3 is CASSPGTETDTQYF. The CDR3 DNA is TGTGCCAGCAGCCCCGGGACAGAAACAGATACGCAGTATTTT.

The table lists this clonotype with a few counts. J is TRBJ1-2 and V is TRBV19; TRBD1 matches 8 bases. The CDR3 covers 14 residues. V was clipped by 7 bases and J by 4 bases; unmatched bases: 8. Germline V lookup: CDR1 LNHDA, CDR2 SQIVND (reference sequence). The CDR3 is CASIGQGFLYGYTF. DNA for the CDR3: TGTGCCAGTATCGGACAGGGATTTCTCTATGGCTACACCTTC.

This clonotype turned up a few times. This chain links TRBV11-2 with TRBJ2-1; D possibly corresponds to TRBD2 (6 bases). Per the germline V gene, CDR1 is SGHAT and CDR2 is FQNNGV. With 2 bases removed from V and 0 bases from J, the gap between germline ends came to 11 bases. CDR3 length: 16 residues. The CDR3 loop is CASSLLGGNSYNEQFF. The DNA of the CDR3 is TGTGCCAGCAGCTTATTGGGGGGAAACTCCTACAATGAGCAGTTCTTC.

CDR3 region: CASSRWRATQNTEAFF. The CDR3 DNA follows: TGTGCCAGCAGCAGGTGGAGGGCGACACAGAACACTGAAGCTTTCTTT. V gene TRBV7-2 combines with J gene TRBJ1-1; no clear D gene. From germline, CDR1 is SGHTA and CDR2 FQGNSA. Trimming shortened V by 5 bases and J by 1 base, and 17 bases separated the two germline ends. There are 16 residues in the CDR3.

The rearrangement links TRBV7-2 to TRBJ2-1; D remains ambiguous. The ends were cut back, 2 bases at V and 10 bases at J, with 9 bases in the middle. The CDR3 is made up of 12 amino acids. Germline CDR1 reads SGHTA; CDR2 reads FQGNSA. The CDR3 loop reads CASSLPYGEQFF. The CDR3, as DNA: TGTGCCAGCAGCTTACCCTACGGGGAGCAGTTCTTC.

This clonotype was observed a few times. This chain joins TRBV7-2 and TRBJ2-7, with 10 bases that match TRBD1. From germline, CDR1 is SGHTA and CDR2 FQGNSA. This CDR3 contains 15 residues. V lost 7 bases and J lost 5; bases outside the gene matches: 11. CDR3 sequence (DNA): TGTGCCAGCAACGCCCGGGGGACAGGGGTAGACGAGCAGTACTTC. Translated: CASNARGTGVDEQYF.

The chain carries TRBV24-1 and TRBJ1-5; D is undetermined. Germline CDR1 is KGHDR and CDR2 is SFDVKD. CDR3 length: 16 residues. V lost 4 bases to trimming and J lost 0 bases, with 12 bases between them. In nucleotides, the CDR3 is TGTGCCACCAGTGACCCAGGCTCAAATAGCAATCAGCCCCAGCATTTT. As protein: CATSDPGSNSNQPQHF.

This clonotype was counted between two and nine times. The V and J genes are TRBV20-1 and TRBJ1-6; D perhaps matches TRBD1 (6 bases). The CDR3 covers 13 residues. CDR1 and CDR2 (germline): DFQATT, SNEGSKA (reference sequence). Trimming stripped 5 bases from V and 7 bases from J, with 12 bases between. As DNA, the CDR3 is TGCAGTGCTCTGGGGGCTAGGAATTCACCCCTCCACTTT. It codes for CSALGARNSPLHF.

Notes on this clonotype: A much bigger clone sits one base away, suggesting this may be a read error. This rearrangement joins TRBV18 to TRBJ1-5; 7 bases fit TRBD1. The germline V gene encodes CDR1 KGHSH and CDR2 LQKENI. The CDR3 consists of 15 residues. The J segment lost 6 bases and the V segment lost 3 bases, leaving 8 bases of the junction unmatched. This CDR3 reads CASSPVATGVQPQHF. CDR3 sequence (DNA): TGTGCCAGCTCACCTGTCGCTACAGGGGTTCAGCCCCAGCATTTT.

This clonotype has a handful of counts. The rearrangement uses TRBV10-3 and TRBJ1-5; no reliable D call. The germline V gene encodes CDR1 ENHRY and CDR2 SYGVKD. The ends were cut back, 7 bases at V and 6 bases at J, with 10 bases in the middle. The CDR3 totals 12 residues. CDR3 residues: CAINPPGQPQHF. CDR3 DNA: TGTGCCATCAACCCGCCGGGTCAGCCCCAGCATTTT.

This clonotype was observed many times. The chain is built from TRBV6-5 and TRBJ1-2; D unresolved. The V gene's germline CDR1 is MNHEY and CDR2 SVGAGI. The germline V and J ends were trimmed by 2 bases and 3 bases, with 7 bases remaining between them. This CDR3 is 13 amino acids long. CDR3 coding DNA: TGTGCCAGCAGTTACCTAGAGGACTATGGCTACACCTTC. Amino acids: CASSYLEDYGYTF.

The chain combines TRBV20-1 with TRBJ2-3; D is undetermined. V dropped 3 bases and J dropped 6 bases, with 10 bases sitting between them. The CDR3 consists of 12 residues. The germline gives CDR1 DFQATT, CDR2 SNEGSKA (reference sequence). CDR3 sequence: CSASRALDTQYF. The CDR3 coding sequence is TGCAGTGCTAGCCGAGCCCTTGATACGCAGTATTTT.

This rearrangement joins TRBV18 to TRBJ1-2; D unresolved. The CDR3 is made up of 13 amino acids. CDR1 is KGHSH and CDR2 is LQKENI in the germline V gene. V was pared by 6 bases and J by 1 base, with 9 bases between. CDR3 loop: CASSPAYNYGYTF. The CDR3 DNA reads as TGTGCCAGCTCTCCCGCTTATAACTATGGCTACACCTTC.

This clonotype was seen ten or more times. The CDR3 loop is CASNTLSNQPQHF. Written as DNA, the CDR3 is TGTGCCAGCAATACACTTAGCAATCAGCCCCAGCATTTT. The gene calls are TRBV6-6 and TRBJ1-5; D unresolved. V lost 7 bases, J lost 0 bases, and 7 bases lay in between. The CDR3 is 13 residues long. In germline, CDR1 is MNHNY, CDR2 SVGAGI (reference sequence).

The V call is TRBV4-3, the J call TRBJ2-3; 10 nucleotides agree with TRBD2. CDR3 size: 14 residues. V was pared by 3 bases and J by 5 bases, with 2 bases of the junction left unmatched. CDR1 is LGHNA, CDR2 YSLEER, per germline. The CDR3 sequence: CASSHIAGGDTQYF. As DNA, the CDR3 is TGCGCCAGCAGCCATATAGCGGGAGGAGATACGCAGTATTTT.

The V and J genes are TRBV7-9 and TRBJ2-7; possible D gene TRBD2, 5 bases. Germline V lookup: CDR1 SEHNR, CDR2 FQNEAQ (reference sequence). The germline V and J ends were trimmed by 2 bases and 4 bases, with 6 bases remaining between them. This CDR3 spans 12 amino acids. CDR3 in DNA: TGTGCCAGCAGCTTACGGGGTTACGAGCAGTACTTC. Protein product: CASSLRGYEQYF.

In this sample, this clonotype turned up many times. This sequence joins TRBV10-3 and TRBJ2-3; 10 nucleotides align to TRBD1. The CDR3 sequence is 15 residues long. J lost 4 bases, V lost 9 bases, and 10 bases had no gene match. Germline-derived CDR1 and CDR2 are ENHRY and SYGVKD. CDR3 residues: CAIDPGTGDADTQYF. The CDR3 DNA follows: TGTGCCATTGACCCCGGGACAGGGGATGCAGATACGCAGTATTTT.